This is a list of T cell receptor beta chains from one sample in a study of blood T cell repertoires in COVID-19. Clones were read by immunoSEQ multiplex PCR, and TCRdb kept only the in-frame ones, dropping some. The sample has under 250,000 clones, 85% to 90% seen once; the top ten hold about 3.5%. Sequencing was done on a sample of PBMCs or T cells enriched from blood (not recorded which). These receptor sequences come from a young woman in a cohort exposed to, infected with or recovered from COVID-19 (not recorded which). CDR3s include the opening cysteine and the closing phenylalanine or tryptophan. The D gene is left open where the match is weak. Size is omitted from some rows. Given values are once, few, many or a class for expanded clones.

D gene	clone size	V gene	J gene	CDR3 DNA	CDR3 protein
TRBD1	few	TRBV4-1	TRBJ2-7	TGCGCCAGCAGCCTCGGACAGGGCCATCTCTACGAGCAGTACTTC	CASSLGQGHLYEQYF
TRBD1	NA	TRBV24-1	TRBJ2-7	TGTGCCTCCGGACAGGGCTACGAGCAGTACTTC	CASGQGYEQYF
NA	NA	TRBV3-1/TRBV3-2	TRBJ1-2	TGTGCCAGCAGCCAAGCGGACGGAGGCTATGGCTACACCTTC	CASSQADGGYGYTF
NA	NA	TRBV19	TRBJ1-5	TGTGCCAGCCGACAGGGCAATCAGCCCCAGCATTTT	CASRQGNQPQHF
TRBD2	NA	TRBV27	TRBJ2-1	TGTGCCAGCAGTACCCTTGGACTAGCGGGGAACTACAATGAGCAGTTCTTC	CASSTLGLAGNYNEQFF
TRBD2	NA	TRBV3-1/TRBV3-2	TRBJ2-3	TGTGCCAGCAGCCAAGAAGCTAGCGGGAGGGACACAGATACGCAGTATTTT	CASSQEASGRDTDTQYF
TRBD2	NA	TRBV5-4	TRBJ2-2	TGTGCCAGCAGCCGCTCCACCGGGACTAGCGGGGCCAACACCGGGGAGCTGTTTTTT	CASSRSTGTSGANTGELFF
TRBD2	few	TRBV29-1	TRBJ2-1	TGCAGCGTTGCCCGTAGCGGGGGGGCCACGAATGAGCAGTTCTTC	CSVARSGGATNEQFF
TRBD1	NA	TRBV24-1	TRBJ1-2	TGTGCCACCAGTGATCCGACAGGGATCTATGGCTACACCTTC	CATSDPTGIYGYTF
NA	NA	TRBV11-2	TRBJ2-7	TGTGCCAGCAGCTTAGATCGGGGGTACCACGAGCAGTACTTC	CASSLDRGYHEQYF
NA	NA	TRBV19	TRBJ2-5	TGTGCCAGTAGCAGATTCGGGAACCAAGAGACCCAGTACTTC	CASSRFGNQETQYF
NA	NA	TRBV24-1	TRBJ1-4	TGTGCCACCAGTGACCACACCGCCGCAACTAATGAAAAACTGTTTTTT	CATSDHTAATNEKLFF
NA	NA	TRBV5-6	TRBJ1-1	TGTGCCAGCAGCGTACAGGGTGCTGAAGCTTTCTTT	CASSVQGAEAFF
NA	NA	TRBV5-1	TRBJ2-1	TGCGCCAGCAGGGCGAGTAGCAGGGGAAACAATGAGCAGTTCTTC	CASRASSRGNNEQFF
TRBD1	few	TRBV11-2	TRBJ2-1	TGTGCCAGCAGCACACACTCAGCTGGGACAGGTTACAATGAGCAGTTCTTC	CASSTHSAGTGYNEQFF
TRBD1	NA	TRBV7-2	TRBJ1-3	TGTGCCAGCAGCGCTAGGGGACAGGGCTCTGGAAACACCATATATTTT	CASSARGQGSGNTIYF
TRBD1	NA	TRBV4-1	TRBJ1-3	TGCGCCAGCAGCCAAGGTTCGTCCGGGACAGGGGTAGGAAACACCATATATTTT	CASSQGSSGTGVGNTIYF
TRBD1	NA	TRBV15	TRBJ2-4	TGTGCCACCAGAGAAGGACAGGCTAACACCAAAAACATTCAGTACTTC	CATREGQANTKNIQYF
TRBD2	NA	TRBV5-1	TRBJ2-2	TGCGCCAGCTCCCTAGCGGGAGGGGCCGGGGAGCTGTTTTTT	CASSLAGGAGELFF
NA	NA	TRBV10-2	TRBJ1-2	TGCGCCAGCAGTGAGTCGTCAATTAACTATGGCTACACCTTC	CASSESSINYGYTF
NA	NA	TRBV11-2	TRBJ1-1	TGTGCCAGCAGCTTAGATTTGGCGAACACTGAAGCTTTCTTT	CASSLDLANTEAFF
NA	NA	TRBV6-5	TRBJ2-5	TGTGCCAGCAGTTACTCGATCCTTACAGGGAGAGAGACCCAGTACTTC	CASSYSILTGRETQYF
NA	NA	TRBV28	TRBJ1-2	TGTGCCAGCAGTTTCGCGGGGTATGGCTACACCTTC	CASSFAGYGYTF
NA	NA	TRBV18	TRBJ1-5	TGTGCCAGCTCACCACAGAAATCAAGCCCAGGCCAGCCCCAGCATTTT	CASSPQKSSPGQPQHF
TRBD1	NA	TRBV5-1	TRBJ1-3	TGCGCCAGCTCACGAGAGGGGCGACAGGGCATTCGAGAGTCGGACACCATATATTTT	CASSREGRQGIRESDTIYF
TRBD1	NA	TRBV19	TRBJ1-1	TGTGCCAGTAGTACCCTGGGGGGACAGGGAGCTTTCTTT	CASSTLGGQGAFF
TRBD2	NA	TRBV9	TRBJ2-1	TGTGCCAGCAGCGTTACTAGCGGGGGATTCAATGAGCAGTTCTTC	CASSVTSGGFNEQFF
NA	NA	TRBV18	TRBJ1-4	TGTGCCAGCTCACCTGACGTCCACCGGAGTGAAAAACTGTTTTTT	CASSPDVHRSEKLFF
NA	NA	TRBV13	TRBJ2-7	TGTGCCAGCAGCTCCAGGTTCTGGGGGCAAGACGAGCAGTACTTC	CASSSRFWGQDEQYF
NA	NA	TRBV28	TRBJ1-2	TGTGCCAGCAGTTCGGGGGGCCTTTTCTATGGCTACACCTTC	CASSSGGLFYGYTF